This T cell receptor beta chain was identified during a study of OX40 agonist ivuxolimab in advanced cancers. On the study more broadly: The study gave patients intravenous ivuxolimab at 0.01 to 10 mg/kg every 2 weeks. Hepatocellular carcinoma, melanoma, renal cell or head and neck cancer was diagnosed in the dose-escalation patients.

J was trimmed by 2 bases and V by 4 bases; bases with no gene match: 8. The germline CDR1 and CDR2 sequences are LGHNA and YNFKEQ. This CDR3 is 17 amino acids long. The sampling schedule covered blood at baseline, cycle 4 day 1, and cycle 7 day 1. Here immunoSEQ multiplex PCR was the method, and the copy in TCRdb shows in-frame clones only, minus some. The repertoire has 16,000 or so clones, about 88% of them found once; the top ten carry 3% to 4.5%. This specimen consisted of CD4+ or CD8+ T cells sorted from blood, obtained in a trial of the OX40 agonist ivuxolimab. The TCR comes from an adult with an advanced solid tumor such as melanoma, head and neck, liver or kidney cancer. The chain recombines TRBV4-2 with TRBJ2-1; 10 bases map to TRBD2. The CDR3 is CASSLRLAGATYNEQFF. The CDR3 DNA reads as TGTGCCAGCAGCCTTCGCCTAGCGGGAGCTACCTACAATGAGCAGTTCTTC.